This TCR beta chain was sequenced for a study of blood T cell repertoires in COVID-19. Germline CDR1 LNHDA, CDR2 SQIVND (reference sequence). Trimming cost V 3 bases and J 6 bases, with 9 bases left between them. This CDR3 has 12 residues. Study processing details: Amplification with reference gene primers provided the estimates of nucleated cell counts. TCRdb keeps only in-frame clones here, not all; method: immunoSEQ multiplex PCR. V and J calls and clone size are as listed in that table; D and trimming were resolved from the DNA. Altogether about 290,000 clones are present, about nine tenths being singletons, with the ten largest covering 11%. A Seattle source enrolled patients during active infection and followed them longitudinally.

The V and J genes are TRBV19 and TRBJ2-7, with a tentative D call TRBD1 (5 bases). The clonotype comes from a woman in her 30s with COVID-19, enrolled during active disease. The specimen sequenced was peripheral blood. CDR3 region: CASSIPGSEQYF. As DNA, the CDR3 is TGTGCCAGTAGTATTCCAGGGTCCGAGCAGTACTTC.